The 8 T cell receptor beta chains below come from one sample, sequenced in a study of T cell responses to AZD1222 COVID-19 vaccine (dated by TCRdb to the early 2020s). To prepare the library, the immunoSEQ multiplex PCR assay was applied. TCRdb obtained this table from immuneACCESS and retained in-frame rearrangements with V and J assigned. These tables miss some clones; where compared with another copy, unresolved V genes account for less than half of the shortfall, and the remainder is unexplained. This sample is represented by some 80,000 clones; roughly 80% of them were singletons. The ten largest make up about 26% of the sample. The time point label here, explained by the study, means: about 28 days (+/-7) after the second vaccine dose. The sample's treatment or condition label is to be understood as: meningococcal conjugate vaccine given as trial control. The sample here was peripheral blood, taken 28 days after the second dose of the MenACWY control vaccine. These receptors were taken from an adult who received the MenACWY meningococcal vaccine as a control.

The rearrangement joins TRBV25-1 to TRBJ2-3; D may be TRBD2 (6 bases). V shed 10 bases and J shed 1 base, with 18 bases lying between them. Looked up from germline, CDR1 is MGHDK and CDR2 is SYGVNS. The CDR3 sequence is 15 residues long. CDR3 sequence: CATTLGDSRTDTQYF. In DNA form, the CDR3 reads TGTGCCACCACGTTGGGGGACTCCCGCACAGATACGCAGTATTTT.

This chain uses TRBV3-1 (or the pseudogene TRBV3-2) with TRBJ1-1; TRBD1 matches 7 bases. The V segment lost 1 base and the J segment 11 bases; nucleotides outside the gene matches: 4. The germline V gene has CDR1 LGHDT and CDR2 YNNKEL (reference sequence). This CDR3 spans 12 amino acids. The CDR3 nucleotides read TGTGCCAGCAGCCAAGGGCTCAGGGGGGCTTTCTTT. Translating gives CASSQGLRGAFF.

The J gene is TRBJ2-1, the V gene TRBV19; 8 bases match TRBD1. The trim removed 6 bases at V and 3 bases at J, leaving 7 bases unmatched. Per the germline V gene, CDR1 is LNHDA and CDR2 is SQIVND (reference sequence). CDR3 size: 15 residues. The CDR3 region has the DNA TGTGCCAGTAGCCCAGACAGGGGCAACTACAATGAGCAGTTCTTC. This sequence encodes CASSPDRGNYNEQFF. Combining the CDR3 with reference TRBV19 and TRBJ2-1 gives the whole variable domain DGGITQSPKYLFRKEGQNVTLSCEQNLNHDAMYWYRQDPGQGLRLIYYSQIVNDFQKGDIAEGYSVSREKKESFPLTVTSAQKNPTAFYLCASSPDRGNYNEQFFGPGTRLTVL.

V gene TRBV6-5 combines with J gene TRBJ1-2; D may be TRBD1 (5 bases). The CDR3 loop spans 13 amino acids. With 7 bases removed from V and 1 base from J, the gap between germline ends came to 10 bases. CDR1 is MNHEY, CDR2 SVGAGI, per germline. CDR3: CASTPTDNYGYTF. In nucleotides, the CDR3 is TGTGCCAGCACCCCGACAGATAACTATGGCTACACCTTC.

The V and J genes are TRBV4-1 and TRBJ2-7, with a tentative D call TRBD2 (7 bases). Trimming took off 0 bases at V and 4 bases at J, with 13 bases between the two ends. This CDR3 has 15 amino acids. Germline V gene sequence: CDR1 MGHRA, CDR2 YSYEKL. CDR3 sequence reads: CASSQERGQGYEQYF. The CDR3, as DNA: TGCGCCAGCAGCCAAGAGCGGGGGCAGGGGTACGAGCAGTACTTC.

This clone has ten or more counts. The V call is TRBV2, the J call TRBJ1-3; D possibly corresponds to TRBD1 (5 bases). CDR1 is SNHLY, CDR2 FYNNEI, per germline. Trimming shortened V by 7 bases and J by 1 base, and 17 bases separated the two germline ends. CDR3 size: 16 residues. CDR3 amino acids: CASTFSGGSSGNTIYF. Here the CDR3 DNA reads TGTGCCAGCACCTTTTCCGGGGGTAGTTCTGGAAACACCATATATTTT. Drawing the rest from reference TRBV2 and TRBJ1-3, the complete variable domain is EPEVTQTPSHQVTQMGQEVILRCVPISNHLYFYWYRQILGQKVEFLVSFYNNEISEKSEIFDDQFSVERPDGSNFTLKIRSTKLEDSAMYFCASTFSGGSSGNTIYFGEGSWLTVV.

CDR3 in DNA: TGTGCCAGCAGCTTATCGGGATGGGACAGGGGGAAAGAGACCCAGTACTTC. This gives the protein CASSLSGWDRGKETQYF. The rearrangement links TRBV7-2 to TRBJ2-5; 11 nucleotides agree with TRBD1. This CDR3 region has 17 residues. The V gene end was trimmed by 2 bases and the J gene end by 3 bases; junction bases not matched to a gene: 8. CDR1 and CDR2 (germline): SGHTA, FQGNSA.

The chain's CDR3 is CASSSVGYEQYF. The CDR3, as DNA: TGTGCCAGCAGCTCGGTGGGCTACGAGCAGTACTTC. This chain uses TRBV5-5 with TRBJ2-7; D gene ambiguous. V lost 3 bases and J 3 bases, leaving 7 bases between the germline ends. The CDR3 totals 12 residues. CDR1 and CDR2 from the germline V gene are SGHKS and YYEKEE (reference sequence).